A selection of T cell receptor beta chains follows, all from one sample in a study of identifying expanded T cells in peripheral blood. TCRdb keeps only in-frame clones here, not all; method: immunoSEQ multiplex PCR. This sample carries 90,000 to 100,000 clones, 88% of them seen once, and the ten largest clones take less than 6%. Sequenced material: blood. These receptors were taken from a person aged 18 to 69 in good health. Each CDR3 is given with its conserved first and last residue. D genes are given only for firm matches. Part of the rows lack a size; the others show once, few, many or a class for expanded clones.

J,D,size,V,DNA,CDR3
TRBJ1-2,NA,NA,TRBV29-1,TGCAGCGTTGATAACCGAAACCTCTATGGCTACACCTTC,CSVDNRNLYGYTF
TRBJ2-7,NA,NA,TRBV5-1,TGCGCCAGCAGCTTGGAGGCCCAGGGGGGGCAGTACTTC,CASSLEAQGGQYF
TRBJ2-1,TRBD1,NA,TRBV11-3,TGTGCCAGCAGCTTGGGGGCAGGGGGTAATGAGCAGTTCTTC,CASSLGAGGNEQFF
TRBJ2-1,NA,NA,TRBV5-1,TGCGCCAGCAGCCCCTGGCCCGATAGCTCCTACAATGAGCAGTTCTTC,CASSPWPDSSYNEQFF
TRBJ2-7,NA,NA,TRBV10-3,TGTGCCATCAGCAGGTCCCCGGCCCTCTACGAGCAGTACTTC,CAISRSPALYEQYF
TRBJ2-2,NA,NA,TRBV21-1,TGTGCCAGCAGCAACCAGGGACAGGGTTCGGCGACCGGGGAGCTGTTTTTT,CASSNQGQGSATGELFF
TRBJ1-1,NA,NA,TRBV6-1,TGTGCCAGCAGTGAAGCGCAGGTGAACACTGAAGCTTTCTTT,CASSEAQVNTEAFF
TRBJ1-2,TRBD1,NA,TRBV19,TGTGCCAGTAGTCGCGGACAGGGGGCCCCGGAGGGCTTC,CASSRGQGAPEGF
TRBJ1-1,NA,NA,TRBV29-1,TGCAGCGGGTGTAGGGACACTGAAGCTTTCTTT,CSGCRDTEAFF
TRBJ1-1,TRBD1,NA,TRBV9,TGTGCCAGCAGCGTAGGGACAGGGGCGAGGGACACTGAAGCTTTCTTT,CASSVGTGARDTEAFF
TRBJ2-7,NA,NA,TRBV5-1,TGCGCCAGCAGCTTGGGTGAGGGGGGGTCCTCCTACGAGCAGTACTTC,CASSLGEGGSSYEQYF
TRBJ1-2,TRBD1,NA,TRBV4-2,TGTGCCAGCAGCCATTTAAGACAGGGATTTAGATCCGGCTACACCTTC,CASSHLRQGFRSGYTF
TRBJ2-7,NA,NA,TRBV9,TGTGCCAGCAGCAGCCCCGTAGGGTTCGGGCACGAGCAGTACTTC,CASSSPVGFGHEQYF
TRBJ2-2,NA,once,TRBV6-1,TGTGCCAGCAAAGGGTCAGGTCTGGGTACCGGGGAGCTGTTTTTT,CASKGSGLGTGELFF
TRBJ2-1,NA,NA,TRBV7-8,TGTGCCAGCAGCCCCGTCAGGGACTCCTACAATGAGCAGTTCTTC,CASSPVRDSYNEQFF
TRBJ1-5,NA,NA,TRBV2,TGTGCCAGCACGGGCACCGGAAGTGGCAATCAGCCCCAGCATTTT,CASTGTGSGNQPQHF
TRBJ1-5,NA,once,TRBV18,TGTGCCAGCTCACCCGACAGCGTTCAGCCCCAGCATTTT,CASSPDSVQPQHF
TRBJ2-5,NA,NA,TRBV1,TGCACCAGCAGCCCTCCGGCCTGTTCAGAAAAAGCCCCCCAAGAGACCCAGTACTTC,CTSSPPACSEKAPQETQYF
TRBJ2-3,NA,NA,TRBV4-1,TGCGCCAGCAGCCCCAACAGGGCACCTAGCACAGATACGCAGTATTTT,CASSPNRAPSTDTQYF
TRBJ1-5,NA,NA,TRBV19,TGTGCCAGTAGTATTAAGGGGTCGTGGAGCAATCAGCCCCAGCATTTT,CASSIKGSWSNQPQHF
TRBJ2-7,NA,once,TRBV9,TGTGCCAGCAGTTTAGCGGCAGGGGAGCAGTACTTC,CASSLAAGEQYF
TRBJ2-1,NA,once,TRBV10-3,TGTGCCATCAGTGAGTCAAGGACGGGCCGAGGGGAGCAGTTCTTC,CAISESRTGRGEQFF
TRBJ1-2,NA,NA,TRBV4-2,TGTGCCAGCAGCCCGGACGCTACCCTAAACTATGGCTACACCTTC,CASSPDATLNYGYTF
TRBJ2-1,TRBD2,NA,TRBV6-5,TGTGCCAGCAGTATAGTAGCGGGGGGGTACAATGAGCAGTTCTTC,CASSIVAGGYNEQFF
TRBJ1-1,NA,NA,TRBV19,TGTGCCAGTAGTATAGTGGAGGGACGGACTGAAGCTTTCTTT,CASSIVEGRTEAFF
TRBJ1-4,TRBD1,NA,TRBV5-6,TGTGCCAGCAGTTACCACAGGGGTAGAAATGAAAAACTGTTTTTT,CASSYHRGRNEKLFF
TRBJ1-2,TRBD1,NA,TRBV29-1,TGCAGCGTTTACTATCGGGACAGAGATAACTATGGCTACACCTTC,CSVYYRDRDNYGYTF
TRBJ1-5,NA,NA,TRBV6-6,TGTGCCAGCAGTTACGGGGGAAGTCAGCCCCAGCATTTT,CASSYGGSQPQHF
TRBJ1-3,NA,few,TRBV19,TGTGCCAGTAGTATAAGGGGCAGCTCTGGAAACACCATATATTTT,CASSIRGSSGNTIYF
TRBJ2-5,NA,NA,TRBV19,TGTGCCAGTAGGGCCAACCAAGAGACCCAGTACTTC,CASRANQETQYF
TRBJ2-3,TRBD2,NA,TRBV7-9,TGTGCCAGCAGCTTAAACAGCGGGAGGGAAGATACGCAGTATTTT,CASSLNSGREDTQYF
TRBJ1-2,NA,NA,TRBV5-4,TGTGCCAGCAGCTTGGGACAGTTAGCTAACTATGGCTACACCTTC,CASSLGQLANYGYTF
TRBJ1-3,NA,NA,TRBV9,TGTGCCAGCAGCGTTGGAAACACCATATATTTT,CASSVGNTIYF
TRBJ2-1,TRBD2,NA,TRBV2,TGTGCCAGCAGTGAAGCGGGACTAGCGGGCCTCTACAATGAGCAGTTCTTC,CASSEAGLAGLYNEQFF
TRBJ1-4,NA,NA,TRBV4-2,TGTGCCAGCAGCCAAGATGGCCAAGATAATGAAAAACTGTTTTTT,CASSQDGQDNEKLFF
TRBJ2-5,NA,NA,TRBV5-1,TGCGCCAGCAGCTTGGGCGGGACAGTCAAAGAGACCCAGTACTTC,CASSLGGTVKETQYF
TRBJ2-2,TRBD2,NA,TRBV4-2,TGTGCCAGCAGCCAAGATCAGGGAGGGTCCACCGGGGAGCTGTTTTTT,CASSQDQGGSTGELFF
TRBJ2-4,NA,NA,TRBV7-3,TGTGCCAGCAGCTTGGGGACAGCCAAAAACATTCAGTACTTC,CASSLGTAKNIQYF
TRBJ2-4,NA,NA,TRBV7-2,TGTGCCAGCAGCTTAGGTCAAGGTCGCATTCAGTACTTC,CASSLGQGRIQYF
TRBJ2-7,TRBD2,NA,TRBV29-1,TGCAGCGTTGGACTAGCGGGACCATCCTACGAGCAGTACTTC,CSVGLAGPSYEQYF
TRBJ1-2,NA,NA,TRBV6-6,TGTGCCAGCAGTTATTTCGATGAGTATGGCTACACCTTC,CASSYFDEYGYTF
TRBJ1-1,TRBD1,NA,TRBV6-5,TGTGCCAGCAGTTTTTGGCAGGGGGTGAGTGAAGCTTTCTTT,CASSFWQGVSEAFF
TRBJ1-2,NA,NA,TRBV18,TGTGCCAGCTCACCGGAAAAGACAGGCGCCTATGGCTACACCTTC,CASSPEKTGAYGYTF
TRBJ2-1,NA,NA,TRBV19,TGTGCCAGTAGTCTGAGGCAGGGGGGCACCTCCGTAAGCTCCTACAATGAGCAGTTCTTC,CASSLRQGGTSVSSYNEQFF
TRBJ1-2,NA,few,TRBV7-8,TGTGCCAGCAGCGACTCAGGGAAGGGCGGCTACACCTTC,CASSDSGKGGYTF
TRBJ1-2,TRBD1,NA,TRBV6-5,TGTGCCAGCAGTTACGCGGGACAGGTCGGTGGCTACACCTTC,CASSYAGQVGGYTF
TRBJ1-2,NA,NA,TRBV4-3,TGCGCCAGCAGCTCCCGTTCCGGCGGGAACTATGGCTACACCTTC,CASSSRSGGNYGYTF